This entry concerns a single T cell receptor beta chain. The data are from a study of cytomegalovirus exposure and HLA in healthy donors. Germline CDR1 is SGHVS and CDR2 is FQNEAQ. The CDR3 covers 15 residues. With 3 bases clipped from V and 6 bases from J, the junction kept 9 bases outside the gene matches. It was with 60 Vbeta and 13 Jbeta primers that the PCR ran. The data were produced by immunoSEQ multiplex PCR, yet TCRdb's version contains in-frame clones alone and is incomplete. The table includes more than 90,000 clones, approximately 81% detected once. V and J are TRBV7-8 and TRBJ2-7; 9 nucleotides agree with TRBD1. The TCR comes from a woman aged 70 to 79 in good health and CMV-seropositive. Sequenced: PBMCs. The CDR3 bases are TGTGCCAGCAGCTTTGGGGGACAGGGTTTATTCGAGCAGTACTTC. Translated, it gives CASSFGGQGLFEQYF.